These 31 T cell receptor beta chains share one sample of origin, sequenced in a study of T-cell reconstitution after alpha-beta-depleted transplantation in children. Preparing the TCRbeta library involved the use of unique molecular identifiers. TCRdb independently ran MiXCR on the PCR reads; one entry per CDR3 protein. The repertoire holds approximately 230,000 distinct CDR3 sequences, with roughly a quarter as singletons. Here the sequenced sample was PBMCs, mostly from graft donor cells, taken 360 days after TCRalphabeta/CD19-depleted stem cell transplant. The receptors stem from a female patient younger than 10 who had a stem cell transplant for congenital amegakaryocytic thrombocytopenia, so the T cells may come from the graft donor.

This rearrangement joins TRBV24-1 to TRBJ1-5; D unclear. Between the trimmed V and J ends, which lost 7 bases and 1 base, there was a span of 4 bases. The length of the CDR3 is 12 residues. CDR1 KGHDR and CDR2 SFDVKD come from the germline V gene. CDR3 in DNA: TGTGCCACCAGAAGGAGCAATCAGCCCCAGCATTTT. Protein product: CATRRSNQPQHF.

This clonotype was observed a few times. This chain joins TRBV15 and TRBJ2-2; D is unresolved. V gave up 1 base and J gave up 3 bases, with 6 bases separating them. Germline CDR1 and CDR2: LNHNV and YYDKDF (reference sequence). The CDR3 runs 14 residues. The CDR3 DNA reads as TGTGCCACCAGCAGAGGCTGGGACACCGGGGAGCTGTTTTTT. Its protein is CATSRGWDTGELFF.

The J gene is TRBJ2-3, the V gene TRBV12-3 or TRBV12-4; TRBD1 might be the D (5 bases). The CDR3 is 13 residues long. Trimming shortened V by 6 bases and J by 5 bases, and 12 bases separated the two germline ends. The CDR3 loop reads CASSSTAIDTQYF. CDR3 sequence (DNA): TGTGCCAGCAGCTCGACAGCGATAGATACGCAGTATTTT.

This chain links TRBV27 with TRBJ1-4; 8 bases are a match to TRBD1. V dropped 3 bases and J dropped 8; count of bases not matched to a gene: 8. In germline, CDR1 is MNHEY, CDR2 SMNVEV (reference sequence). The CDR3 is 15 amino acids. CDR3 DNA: TGTGCCAGCAGTTTCTGGACAGGGTCCCCCGAAAAACTGTTTTTT. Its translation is CASSFWTGSPEKLFF.

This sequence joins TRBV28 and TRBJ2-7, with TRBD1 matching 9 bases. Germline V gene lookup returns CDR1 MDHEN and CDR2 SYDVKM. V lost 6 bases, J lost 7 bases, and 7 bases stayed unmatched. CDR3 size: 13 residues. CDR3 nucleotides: TGTGCCAGCAGGCCGGGACAGGGTTGGGAGCAGTACTTC. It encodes CASRPGQGWEQYF.

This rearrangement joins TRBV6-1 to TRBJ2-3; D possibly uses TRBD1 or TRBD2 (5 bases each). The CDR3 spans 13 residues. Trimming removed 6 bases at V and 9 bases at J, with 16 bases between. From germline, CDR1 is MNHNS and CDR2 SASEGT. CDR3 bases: TGTGCCAGCAGCCTGGGGCGGGCTGCAACGCAGTATTTT. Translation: CASSLGRAATQYF.

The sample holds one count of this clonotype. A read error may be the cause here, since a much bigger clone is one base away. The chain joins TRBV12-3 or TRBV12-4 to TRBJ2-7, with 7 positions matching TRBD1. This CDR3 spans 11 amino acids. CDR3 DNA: TGTCCCAGCAGTCCGGGGACAGAACAGTACTTC. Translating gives CPSSPGTEQYF.

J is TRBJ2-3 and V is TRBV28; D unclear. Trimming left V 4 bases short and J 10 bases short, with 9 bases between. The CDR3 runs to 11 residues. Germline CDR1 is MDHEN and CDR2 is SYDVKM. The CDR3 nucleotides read TGTGCCAGCAGTTCGCACCCCCCGCAGTATTTT. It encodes CASSSHPPQYF.

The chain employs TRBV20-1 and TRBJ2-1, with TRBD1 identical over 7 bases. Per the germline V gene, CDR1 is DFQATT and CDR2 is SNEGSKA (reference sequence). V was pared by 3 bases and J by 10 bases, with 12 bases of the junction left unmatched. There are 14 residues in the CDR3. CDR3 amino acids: CSARWDSRLREQFF. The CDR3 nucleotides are TGCAGTGCTAGGTGGGACAGTCGCCTAAGGGAGCAGTTCTTC.

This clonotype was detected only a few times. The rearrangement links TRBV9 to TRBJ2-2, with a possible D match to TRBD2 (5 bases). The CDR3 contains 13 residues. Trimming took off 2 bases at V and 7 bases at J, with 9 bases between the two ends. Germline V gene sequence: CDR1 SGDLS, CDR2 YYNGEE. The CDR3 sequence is CASSVTSGGELFF. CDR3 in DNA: TGTGCCAGCAGCGTTACGAGCGGCGGGGAGCTGTTTTTT.

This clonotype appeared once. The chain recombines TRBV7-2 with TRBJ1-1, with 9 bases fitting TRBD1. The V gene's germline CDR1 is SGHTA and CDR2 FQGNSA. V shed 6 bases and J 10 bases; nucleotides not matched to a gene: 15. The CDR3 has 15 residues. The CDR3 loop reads CASRHTGTGTFGAFF. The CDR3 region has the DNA TGTGCCAGCAGGCATACCGGGACAGGGACCTTTGGAGCTTTCTTT.

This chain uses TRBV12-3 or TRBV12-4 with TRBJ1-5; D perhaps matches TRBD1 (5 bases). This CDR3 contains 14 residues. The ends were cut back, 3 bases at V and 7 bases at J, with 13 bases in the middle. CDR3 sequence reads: CASSLSGRGQPQHF. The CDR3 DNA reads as TGTGCCAGCAGTTTGTCCGGTCGGGGGCAGCCCCAGCATTTT.

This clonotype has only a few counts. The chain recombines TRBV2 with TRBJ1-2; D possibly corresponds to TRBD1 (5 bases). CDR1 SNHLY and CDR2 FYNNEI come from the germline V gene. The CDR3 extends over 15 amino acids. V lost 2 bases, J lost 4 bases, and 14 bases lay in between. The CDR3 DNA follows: TGTGCCAGCAGTGAATTTGCAGGGATAGCCTATGGCTACACCTTC. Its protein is CASSEFAGIAYGYTF. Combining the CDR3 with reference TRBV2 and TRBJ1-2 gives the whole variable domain EPEVTQTPSHQVTQMGQEVILRCVPISNHLYFYWYRQILGQKVEFLVSFYNNEISEKSEIFDDQFSVERPDGSNFTLKIRSTKLEDSAMYFCASSEFAGIAYGYTFGSGTRLTVV.

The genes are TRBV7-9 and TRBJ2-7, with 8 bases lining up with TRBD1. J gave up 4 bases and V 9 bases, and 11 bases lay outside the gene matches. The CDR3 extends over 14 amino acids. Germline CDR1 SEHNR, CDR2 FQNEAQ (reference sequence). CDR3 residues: CASRDTRQGYEQYF. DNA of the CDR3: TGTGCCAGTCGTGACACGCGACAGGGGTACGAGCAGTACTTC.

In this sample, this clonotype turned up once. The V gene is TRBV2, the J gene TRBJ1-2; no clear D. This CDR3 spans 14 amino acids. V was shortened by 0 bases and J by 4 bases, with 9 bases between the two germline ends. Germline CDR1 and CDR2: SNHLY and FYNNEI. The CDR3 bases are TGTGCCAGCAGTGAAGCGACCCGCACCTATGGCTACACCTTC. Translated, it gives CASSEATRTYGYTF.

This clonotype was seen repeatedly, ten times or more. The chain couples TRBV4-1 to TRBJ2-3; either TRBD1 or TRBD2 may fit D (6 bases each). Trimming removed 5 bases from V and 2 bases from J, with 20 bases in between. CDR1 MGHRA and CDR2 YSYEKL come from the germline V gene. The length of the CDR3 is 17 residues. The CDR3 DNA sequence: TGCGCCAGCAGCTCTACAGGGCCCGGAGGGGCCACAGATACGCAGTATTTT. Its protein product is CASSSTGPGGATDTQYF.

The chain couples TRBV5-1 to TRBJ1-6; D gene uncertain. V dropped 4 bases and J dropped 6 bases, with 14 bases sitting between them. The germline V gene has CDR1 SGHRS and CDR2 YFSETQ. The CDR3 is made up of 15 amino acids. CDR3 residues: CASSPISEINSPLHF. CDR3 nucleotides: TGCGCCAGCAGCCCGATCAGCGAGATTAATTCACCCCTCCACTTT.

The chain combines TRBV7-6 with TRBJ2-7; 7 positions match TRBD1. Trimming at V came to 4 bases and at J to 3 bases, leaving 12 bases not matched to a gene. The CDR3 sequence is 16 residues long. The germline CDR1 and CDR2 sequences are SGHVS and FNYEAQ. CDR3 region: CASSSAEGTADYEQYF. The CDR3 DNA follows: TGTGCCAGCAGCTCCGCAGAGGGGACAGCCGACTACGAGCAGTACTTC.

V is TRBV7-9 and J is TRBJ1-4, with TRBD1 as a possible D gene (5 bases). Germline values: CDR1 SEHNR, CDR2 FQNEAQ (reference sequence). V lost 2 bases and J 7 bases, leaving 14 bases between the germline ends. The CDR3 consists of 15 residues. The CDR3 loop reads CASSLTRRGTEKLFF. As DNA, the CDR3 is TGTGCCAGCAGCTTAACAAGGAGAGGGACTGAAAAACTGTTTTTT. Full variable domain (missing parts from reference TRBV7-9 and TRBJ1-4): DTGVSQNPRHKITKRGQNVTFRCDPISEHNRLYWYRQTLGQGPEFLTYFQNEAQLEKSRLLSDRFSAERPKGSFSTLEIQRTEQGDSAMYLCASSLTRRGTEKLFFGSGTQLSVL.

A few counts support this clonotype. The CDR3: CASLEGGWLYEQYF. The CDR3 DNA is TGTGCCAGTTTAGAAGGGGGCTGGTTATACGAGCAGTACTTC. V usage is TRBV27 and J usage is TRBJ2-7; 7 positions agree with TRBD1. CDR1 and CDR2 (germline): MNHEY, SMNVEV (reference sequence). After removal of 9 bases from V and 4 bases from J, the junction contained 12 bases not matched to a gene. The length of the CDR3 is 14 residues.

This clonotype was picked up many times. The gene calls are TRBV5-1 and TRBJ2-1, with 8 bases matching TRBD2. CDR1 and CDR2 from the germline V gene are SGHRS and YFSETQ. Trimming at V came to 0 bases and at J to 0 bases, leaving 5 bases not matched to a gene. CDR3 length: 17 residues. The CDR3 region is CASSLDLAGLSYNEQFF. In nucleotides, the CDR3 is TGCGCCAGCAGCTTGGATCTAGCGGGCCTCTCCTACAATGAGCAGTTCTTC.

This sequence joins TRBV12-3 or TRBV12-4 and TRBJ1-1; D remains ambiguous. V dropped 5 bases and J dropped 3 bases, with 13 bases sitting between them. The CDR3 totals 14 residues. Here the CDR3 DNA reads TGTGCCAGCAGTCCCCCCGGGGTGCACACTGAAGCTTTCTTT. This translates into CASSPPGVHTEAFF.

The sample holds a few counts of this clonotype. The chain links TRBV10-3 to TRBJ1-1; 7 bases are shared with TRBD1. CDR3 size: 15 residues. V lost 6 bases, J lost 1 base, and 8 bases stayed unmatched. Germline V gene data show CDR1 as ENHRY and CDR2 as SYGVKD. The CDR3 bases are TGTGCCATCAGCCTACAGGGGCCACCGAACACTGAAGCTTTCTTT. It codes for CAISLQGPPNTEAFF.

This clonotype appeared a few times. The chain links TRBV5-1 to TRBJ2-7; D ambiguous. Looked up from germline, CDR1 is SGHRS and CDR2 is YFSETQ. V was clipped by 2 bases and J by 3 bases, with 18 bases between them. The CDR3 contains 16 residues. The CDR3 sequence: CASSFDTLHYNYEQYF. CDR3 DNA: TGCGCCAGCAGCTTCGACACCCTCCACTACAACTACGAGCAGTACTTC.

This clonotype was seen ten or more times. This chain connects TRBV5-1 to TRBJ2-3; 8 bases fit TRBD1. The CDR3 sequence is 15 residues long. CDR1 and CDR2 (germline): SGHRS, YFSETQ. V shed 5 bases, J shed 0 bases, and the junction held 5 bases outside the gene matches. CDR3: CASRLTGASTDTQYF. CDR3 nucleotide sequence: TGCGCCAGCAGGCTGACAGGGGCCAGCACAGATACGCAGTATTTT.

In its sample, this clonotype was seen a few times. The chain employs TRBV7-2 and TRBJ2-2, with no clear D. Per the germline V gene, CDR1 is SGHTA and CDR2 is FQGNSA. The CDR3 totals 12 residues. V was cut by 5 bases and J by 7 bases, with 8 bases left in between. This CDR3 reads CASSPRSGELFF. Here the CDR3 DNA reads TGTGCCAGCAGCCCACGGAGCGGGGAGCTGTTTTTT.

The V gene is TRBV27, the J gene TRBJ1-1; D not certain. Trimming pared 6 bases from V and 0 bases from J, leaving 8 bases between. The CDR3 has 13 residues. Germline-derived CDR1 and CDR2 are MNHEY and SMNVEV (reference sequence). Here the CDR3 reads CASRIALNTEAFF. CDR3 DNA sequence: TGTGCCAGCAGGATTGCCCTGAACACTGAAGCTTTCTTT.

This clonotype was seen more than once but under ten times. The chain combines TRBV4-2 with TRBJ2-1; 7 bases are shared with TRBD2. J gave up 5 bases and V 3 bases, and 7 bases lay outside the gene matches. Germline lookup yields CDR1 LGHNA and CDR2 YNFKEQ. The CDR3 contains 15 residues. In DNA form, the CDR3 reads TGTGCCAGCAGCCAGGGGCTAGCGGCCGACAATGAGCAGTTCTTC. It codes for CASSQGLAADNEQFF.

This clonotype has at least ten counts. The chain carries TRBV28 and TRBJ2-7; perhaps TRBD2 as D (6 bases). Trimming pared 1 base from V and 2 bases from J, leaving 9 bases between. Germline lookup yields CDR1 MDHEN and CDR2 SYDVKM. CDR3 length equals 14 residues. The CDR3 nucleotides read TGTGCCAGCAGTTTATACGGCGGGACCTACGAGCAGTACTTC. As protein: CASSLYGGTYEQYF.

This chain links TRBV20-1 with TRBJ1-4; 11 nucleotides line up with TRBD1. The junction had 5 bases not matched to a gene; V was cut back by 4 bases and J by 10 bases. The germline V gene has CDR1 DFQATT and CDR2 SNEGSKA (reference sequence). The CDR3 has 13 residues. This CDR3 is CSAKDRGLGKLFF. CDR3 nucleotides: TGCAGTGCTAAGGACAGGGGGCTAGGAAAACTGTTTTTT.

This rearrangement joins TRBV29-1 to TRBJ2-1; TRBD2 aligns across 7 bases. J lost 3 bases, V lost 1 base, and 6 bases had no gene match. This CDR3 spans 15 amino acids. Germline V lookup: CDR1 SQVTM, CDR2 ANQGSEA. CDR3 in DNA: TGCAGCGTTGAAGGGACCCCGGGGGGCTACAATGAGCAGTTCTTC. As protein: CSVEGTPGGYNEQFF.